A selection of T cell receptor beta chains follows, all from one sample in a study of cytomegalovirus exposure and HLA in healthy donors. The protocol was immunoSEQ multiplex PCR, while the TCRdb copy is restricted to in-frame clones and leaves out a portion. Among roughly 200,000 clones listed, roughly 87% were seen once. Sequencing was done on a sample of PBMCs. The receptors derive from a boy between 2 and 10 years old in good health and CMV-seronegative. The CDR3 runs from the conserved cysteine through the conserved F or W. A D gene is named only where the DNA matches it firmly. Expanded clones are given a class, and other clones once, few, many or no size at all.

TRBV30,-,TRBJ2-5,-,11,TGTGCCTGGAGGCGGAGGGAGACCCAGTACTTC,CAWRRRETQYF
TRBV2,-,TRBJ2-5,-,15,TGTGCCAGCAGTGAACGCGGCGCTAAAAAAGAGACCCAGTACTTC,CASSERGAKKETQYF
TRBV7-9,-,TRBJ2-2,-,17,TGTGCCAGCAGCTCTGCCGATACTTATAAGAACACCGGGGAGCTGTTTTTT,CASSSADTYKNTGELFF
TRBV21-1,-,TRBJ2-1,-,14,TGTGCCAGCACTTACAGGTCGCCCTACAATGAGCAGTTCTTC,CASTYRSPYNEQFF
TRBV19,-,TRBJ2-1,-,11,TGTGCCAGTAGTACCGGCAATGAGCAGTTCTTC,CASSTGNEQFF
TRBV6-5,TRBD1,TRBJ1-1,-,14,TGTGCCAGCAGTACCAGGGGGCCGAGCACTGAAGCTTTCTTT,CASSTRGPSTEAFF
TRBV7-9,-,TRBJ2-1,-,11,TGTGCCAGCAACAGAGGGAATGAGCAGTTCTTC,CASNRGNEQFF
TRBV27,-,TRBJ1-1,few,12,TGTGCCAGCAGTCGATCGGGCACTGAAGCTTTCTTT,CASSRSGTEAFF
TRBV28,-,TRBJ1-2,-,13,TGTGCCAGCAGCTTCGGACAGAACTATGGCTACACCTTC,CASSFGQNYGYTF
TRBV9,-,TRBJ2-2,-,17,TGTGCCAGCAGCGTAGTCGGCAGGGCTTCGAACACCGGGGAGCTGTTTTTT,CASSVVGRASNTGELFF
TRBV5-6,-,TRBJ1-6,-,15,TGTGCCAGCAGCTTGGCAGCCAGGGGTAATTCACCCCTCCACTTT,CASSLAARGNSPLHF
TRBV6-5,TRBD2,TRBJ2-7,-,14,TGTGCCAGCAGTGAACTAGCGGGGACCTACGAGCAGTACTTC,CASSELAGTYEQYF
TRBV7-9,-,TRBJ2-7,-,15,TGTGCCAGCAGCCACGGGGAGGCGAGCTCCTACGAGCAGTACTTC,CASSHGEASSYEQYF
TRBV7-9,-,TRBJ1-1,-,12,TGTGCCAGCAGCTCCCCTCGCACTGAAGCTTTCTTT,CASSSPRTEAFF
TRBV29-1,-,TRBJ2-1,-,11,TGCAGCGTTTCACTAGGCAATGAGCAGTTCTTC,CSVSLGNEQFF
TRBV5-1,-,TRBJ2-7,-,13,TGCGCCAGCAGCGGGGACTCTCTCTACGAGCAGTACTTC,CASSGDSLYEQYF
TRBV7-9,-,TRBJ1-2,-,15,TGTGCCAGCAGCCAAACCGGGACATCTAACTATGGCTACACCTTC,CASSQTGTSNYGYTF
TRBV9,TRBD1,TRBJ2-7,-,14,TGTGCCAGCAGCGTAGGTCACAGGGGATACGAGCAGTACTTC,CASSVGHRGYEQYF
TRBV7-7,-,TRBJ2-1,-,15,TGTGCCAGCAGCTTAGTATCGGGCTCCTACAATGAGCAGTTCTTC,CASSLVSGSYNEQFF
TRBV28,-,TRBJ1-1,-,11,TGTGCCAGCACTTCCCCGGCGGTAACTTTCTTT,CASTSPAVTFF
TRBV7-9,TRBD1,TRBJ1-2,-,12,TGTTCCAGCTCCACAGGGGGCGTCGGCTACACCTTC,CSSSTGGVGYTF
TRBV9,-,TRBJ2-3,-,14,TGTGCCAGCAGCGTTGACCGGGGCACAGATACGCAGTATTTT,CASSVDRGTDTQYF
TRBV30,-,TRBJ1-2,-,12,TGTGCCTGGAGTGTCAATAACTATGGCTACACCTTC,CAWSVNNYGYTF
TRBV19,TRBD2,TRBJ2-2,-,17,TGTGCCAGTAGTAGAGGTAGTCTAGCGGGAGCGACCGGGGAGCTGTTTTTT,CASSRGSLAGATGELFF
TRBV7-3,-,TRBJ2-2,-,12,TGTGCCAGCAGCTTAAGAGCCGGGGAGCTGTTTTTT,CASSLRAGELFF
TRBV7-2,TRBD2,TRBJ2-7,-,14,TGTGCCAGCAGCTCCAGCGGGAAAACCTACGAGCAGTACTTC,CASSSSGKTYEQYF
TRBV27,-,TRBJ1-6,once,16,TGTGCCAGCAGCCCTCTCCCCGGGAGCTATTATTCACCCCTCCACTTT,CASSPLPGSYYSPLHF
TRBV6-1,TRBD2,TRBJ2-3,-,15,TGTGCCAGCAGTGAATTGCGGGGGAACACAGATACGCAGTATTTT,CASSELRGNTDTQYF
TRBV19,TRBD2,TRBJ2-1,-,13,TGTGCCAGTAGGCCCGCGGGAGTTAATGAGCAGTTCTTC,CASRPAGVNEQFF
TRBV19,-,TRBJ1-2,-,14,TGTGCCAGTAGTATTAGGACAGAATTCTATGGCTACACCTTC,CASSIRTEFYGYTF
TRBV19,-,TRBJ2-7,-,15,TGTGCCAGTAGTAAGCTGGCACTAGGGCTCTACGAGCAGTACTTC,CASSKLALGLYEQYF
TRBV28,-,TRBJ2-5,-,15,TGTGCCAGCAGAGACAGGGAGGATGACCAAGAGACCCAGTACTTC,CASRDREDDQETQYF
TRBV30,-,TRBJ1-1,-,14,TGTGCCTGGAGTCTCACCCGGGGGGACACTGAAGCTTTCTTT,CAWSLTRGDTEAFF
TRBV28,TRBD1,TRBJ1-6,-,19,TGTGCCAGCAGTCGCAGACCCGGGACAGACGGGATTTATAATTCACCCCTCCACTTT,CASSRRPGTDGIYNSPLHF
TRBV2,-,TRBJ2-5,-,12,TGTGCCAGCATCGCCAGGGCAGAGACCCAGTACTTC,CASIARAETQYF
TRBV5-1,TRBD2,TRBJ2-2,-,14,TGCGCCAGCAGCTGGACTAGCGGCACCGGGGAGCTGTTTTTT,CASSWTSGTGELFF